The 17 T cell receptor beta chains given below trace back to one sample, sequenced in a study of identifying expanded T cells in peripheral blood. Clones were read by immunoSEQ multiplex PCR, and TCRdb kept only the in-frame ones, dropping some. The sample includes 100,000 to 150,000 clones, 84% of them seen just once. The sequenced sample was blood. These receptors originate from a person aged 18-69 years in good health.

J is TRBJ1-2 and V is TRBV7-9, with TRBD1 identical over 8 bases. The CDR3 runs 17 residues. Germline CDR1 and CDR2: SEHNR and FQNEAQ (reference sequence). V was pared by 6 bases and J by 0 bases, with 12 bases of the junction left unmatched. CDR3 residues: CASSHGQGLGANYGYTF. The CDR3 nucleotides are TGTGCCAGCAGTCATGGACAGGGTCTAGGAGCTAACTATGGCTACACCTTC.

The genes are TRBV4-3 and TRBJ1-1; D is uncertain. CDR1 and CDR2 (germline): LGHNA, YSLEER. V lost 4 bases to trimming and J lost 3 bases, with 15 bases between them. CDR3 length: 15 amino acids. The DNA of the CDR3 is TGCGCCAGCAGCCCCGGGAGCGGCAGATACACTGAAGCTTTCTTT. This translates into CASSPGSGRYTEAFF.

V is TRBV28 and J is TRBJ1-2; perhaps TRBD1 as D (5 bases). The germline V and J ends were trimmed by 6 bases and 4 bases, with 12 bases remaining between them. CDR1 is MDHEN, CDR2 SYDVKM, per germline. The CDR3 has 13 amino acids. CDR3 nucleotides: TGTGCCAGCAGCAGGGAACCTCCCTATGGCTACACCTTC. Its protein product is CASSREPPYGYTF.

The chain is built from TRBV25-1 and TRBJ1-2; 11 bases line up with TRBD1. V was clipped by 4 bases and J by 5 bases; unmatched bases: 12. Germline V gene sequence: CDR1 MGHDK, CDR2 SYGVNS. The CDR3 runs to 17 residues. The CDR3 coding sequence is TGTGCCAGCAGTGGACCCCAACCGGGACAGGGGGGATATGGCTACACCTTC. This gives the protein CASSGPQPGQGGYGYTF.

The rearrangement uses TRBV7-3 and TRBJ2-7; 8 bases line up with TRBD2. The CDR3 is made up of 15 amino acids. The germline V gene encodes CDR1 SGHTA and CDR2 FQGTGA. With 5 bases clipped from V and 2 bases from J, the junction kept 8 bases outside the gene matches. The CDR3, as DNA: TGTGCCAGCAGCAGAAGCGGGGGTCCGACCTACGAGCAGTACTTC. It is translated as CASSRSGGPTYEQYF.

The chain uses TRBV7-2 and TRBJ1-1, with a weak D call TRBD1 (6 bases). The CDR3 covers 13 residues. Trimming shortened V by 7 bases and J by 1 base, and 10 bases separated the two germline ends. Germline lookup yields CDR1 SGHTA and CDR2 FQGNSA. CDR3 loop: CASNQDRNTEAFF. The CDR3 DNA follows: TGTGCCAGCAATCAGGACAGGAACACTGAAGCTTTCTTT.

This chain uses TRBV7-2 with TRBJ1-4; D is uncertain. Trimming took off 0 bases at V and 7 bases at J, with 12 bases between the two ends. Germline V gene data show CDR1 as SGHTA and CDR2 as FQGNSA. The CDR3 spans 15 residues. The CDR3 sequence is CASSLAWGAGEKLFF. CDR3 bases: TGTGCCAGCAGCTTAGCATGGGGTGCCGGTGAAAAACTGTTTTTT.

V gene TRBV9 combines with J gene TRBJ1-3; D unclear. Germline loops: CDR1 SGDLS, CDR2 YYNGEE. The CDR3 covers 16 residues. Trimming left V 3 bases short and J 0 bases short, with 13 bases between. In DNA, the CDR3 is TGTGCCAGCAGCGACGGACCCATAAGCTCTGGAAACACCATATATTTT. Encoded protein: CASSDGPISSGNTIYF. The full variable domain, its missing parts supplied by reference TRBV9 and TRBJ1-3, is DSGVTQTPKHLITATGQRVTLRCSPRSGDLSVYWYQQSLDQGLQFLIQYYNGEERAKGNILERFSAQQFPDLHSELNLSSLELGDSALYFCASSDGPISSGNTIYFGEGSWLTVV.

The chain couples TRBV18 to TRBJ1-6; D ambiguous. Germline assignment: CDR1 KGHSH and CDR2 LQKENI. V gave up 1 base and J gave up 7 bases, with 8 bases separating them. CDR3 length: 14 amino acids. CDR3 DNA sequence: TGTGCCAGCTCACCACAGGGAAACAATTCACCCCTCCACTTT. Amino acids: CASSPQGNNSPLHF.

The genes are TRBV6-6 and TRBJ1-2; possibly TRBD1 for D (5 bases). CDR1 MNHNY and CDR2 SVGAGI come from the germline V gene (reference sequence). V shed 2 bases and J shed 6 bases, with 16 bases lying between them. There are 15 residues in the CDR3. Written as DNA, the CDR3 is TGTGCCAGCAGTTACGGTGAAGAGGGGATCCATGGCTACACCTTC. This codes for CASSYGEEGIHGYTF.

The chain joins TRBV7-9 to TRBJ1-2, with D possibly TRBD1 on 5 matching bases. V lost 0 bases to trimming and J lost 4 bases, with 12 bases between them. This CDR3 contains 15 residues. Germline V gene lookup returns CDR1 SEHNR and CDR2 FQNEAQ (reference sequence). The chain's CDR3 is CASSLARGRFYGYTF. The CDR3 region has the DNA TGTGCCAGCAGCTTAGCAAGGGGAAGATTCTATGGCTACACCTTC.

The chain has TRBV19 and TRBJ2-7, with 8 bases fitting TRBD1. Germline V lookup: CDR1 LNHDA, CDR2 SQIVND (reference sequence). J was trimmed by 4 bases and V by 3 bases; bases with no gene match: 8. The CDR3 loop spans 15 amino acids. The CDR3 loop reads CASSIQGAREYEQYF. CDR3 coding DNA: TGTGCCAGTAGTATTCAGGGGGCGAGAGAGTACGAGCAGTACTTC.

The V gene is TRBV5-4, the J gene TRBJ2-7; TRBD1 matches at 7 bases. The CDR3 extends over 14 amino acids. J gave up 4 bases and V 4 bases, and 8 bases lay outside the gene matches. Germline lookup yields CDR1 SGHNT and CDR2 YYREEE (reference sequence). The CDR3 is CASSPGTVSYEQYF. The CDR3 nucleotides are TGTGCCAGCAGCCCCGGGACAGTGTCTTACGAGCAGTACTTC.

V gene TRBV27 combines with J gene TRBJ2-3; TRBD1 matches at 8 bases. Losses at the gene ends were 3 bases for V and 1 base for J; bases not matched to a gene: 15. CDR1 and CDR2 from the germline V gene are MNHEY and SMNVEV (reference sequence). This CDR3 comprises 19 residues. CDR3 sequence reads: CASSFLGVGMGQGTDTQYF. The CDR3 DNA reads TGTGCCAGCAGTTTTCTTGGGGTTGGGATGGGACAGGGCACAGATACGCAGTATTTT.

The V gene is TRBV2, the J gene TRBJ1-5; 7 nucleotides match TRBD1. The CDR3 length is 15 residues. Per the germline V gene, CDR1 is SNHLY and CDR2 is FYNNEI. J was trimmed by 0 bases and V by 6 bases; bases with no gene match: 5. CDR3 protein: CASRGTDYSNQPQHF. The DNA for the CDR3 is TGTGCCAGCAGAGGGACAGATTATAGCAATCAGCCCCAGCATTTT.

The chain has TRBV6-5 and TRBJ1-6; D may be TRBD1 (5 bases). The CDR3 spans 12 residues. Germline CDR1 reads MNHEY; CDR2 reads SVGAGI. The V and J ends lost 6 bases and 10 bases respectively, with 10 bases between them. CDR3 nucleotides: TGTGCCAGCAGGGGGCGAGGATCACCCCTCCACTTT. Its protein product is CASRGRGSPLHF.

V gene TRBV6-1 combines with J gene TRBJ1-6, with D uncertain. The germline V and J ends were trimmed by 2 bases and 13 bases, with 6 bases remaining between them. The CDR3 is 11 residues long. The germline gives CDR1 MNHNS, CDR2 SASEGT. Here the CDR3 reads CASSEQTPLHF. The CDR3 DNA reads TGTGCCAGCAGTGAACAGACGCCCCTCCACTTT.